What follows are 9 T cell receptor beta chains derived from one specimen sequenced in a study of T cells in Graves' hyperthyroidism and ophthalmopathy. It was RNA transcripts that yielded the amplified TCR beta CDR3 regions. A set of HTBI primers served as the primers for a first-round RT-PCR of the TCR CDR3. TCRdb called the multiplex PCR reads again in MiXCR, with one record for every CDR3 protein. Of about 96,000 distinct CDR3 sequences listed, approximately 56% are singletons. What was sequenced was blood. These TCRs come from a woman between 35 and 50 years old with Graves' hyperthyroidism.

The V and J genes are TRBV19 and TRBJ2-7; 9 bases agree with TRBD1. The CDR3 has 13 residues. CDR1 LNHDA and CDR2 SQIVND come from the germline V gene (reference sequence). V shed 9 bases and J 1 base; nucleotides not matched to a gene: 4. The CDR3 coding sequence is TGTGCCAGCAGGGACAGGGAGTCCTACGAGCAGTACTTC. This sequence encodes CASRDRESYEQYF.

V usage is TRBV9 and J usage is TRBJ2-5; 8 positions match TRBD2. With V trimmed by 0 bases and J by 2 bases, 3 bases remained unmatched. This CDR3 contains 15 residues. CDR1 and CDR2 (germline): SGDLS, YYNGEE. CDR3 in amino acids: CASSVGAGDQETQYF. CDR3 DNA sequence: TGTGCCAGCAGCGTAGGAGCGGGAGATCAAGAGACCCAGTACTTC.

On this clonotype: Because it lacks the conserved phenylalanine or tryptophan at the end, this CDR3 is likely a read error. Because the CDR3's place on the DNA is in doubt, the DNA is left out and the CDR3 is given as listed by TCRdb. The gene calls are TRBV10-3 and TRBJ2-5; the table names TRBD1, a call not compared with the DNA. Ends included, the CDR3 has 13 residues. Germline loops: CDR1 ENHRY, CDR2 SYGVKD. The CDR3: CAISELHNRDLTY.

The V and J genes are TRBV25-1 and TRBJ1-1; D is perhaps TRBD1 (6 bases). This CDR3 spans 17 amino acids. Germline CDR1 is MGHDK and CDR2 is SYGVNS. Trimming took 4 bases from V and 1 from J, leaving 19 bases between them. In DNA form, the CDR3 reads TGTGCCAGCAGTGCCTGGGGCGAATCACAGGGGAACACTGAAGCTTTCTTT. Translation: CASSAWGESQGNTEAFF.

This clonotype was observed a single time. CDR3 residues: CASSLTASSYEQYF. CDR3 coding DNA: TGTGCCAGCAGCCTGACAGCAAGCTCCTACGAGCAGTACTTC. This chain links TRBV7-9 with TRBJ2-7; possible D gene TRBD1, 5 bases. Trimming removed 5 bases from V and 0 bases from J, with 11 bases in between. The CDR3 totals 14 residues. Per germline, CDR1 SEHNR and CDR2 FQNEAQ (reference sequence).

A word on this clonotype: A read error may produce the germline difference seen at one junction end. This sequence joins TRBV19 and TRBJ2-7, with 8 bases aligning to TRBD1. Germline CDR1 and CDR2: LNHDA and SQIVND (reference sequence). This CDR3 is 12 amino acids long. The CDR3 DNA reads as TGTGCCAGCAGTGTGACAGGGGTCGAGCGGTACTTC. Translating gives CASSVTGVERYF.

CDR3 protein: CASSEAGRASEAFF. The CDR3 DNA reads as TGTGCCAGCAGTGAAGCGGGCAGGGCTTCTGAAGCTTTCTTT. The V gene is TRBV2, the J gene TRBJ1-1, with D tentatively TRBD1 (5 bases). The V and J ends lost 0 bases and 6 bases respectively, with 11 bases between them. Germline V lookup: CDR1 SNHLY, CDR2 FYNNEI. The CDR3 is 14 amino acids.

In this sample, this clonotype turned up many times. V and J are TRBV12-3 or TRBV12-4 and TRBJ2-5, with TRBD2 matching over 14 bases. Losses at the gene ends were 8 bases for V and 4 bases for J; bases not matched to a gene: 6. The CDR3 has 15 amino acids. The CDR3 DNA reads TGTGCCAGCCGAAAAGGACTAGCGGGAGGAGAGACCCAGTACTTC. Translated: CASRKGLAGGETQYF.

The gene calls are TRBV10-3 and TRBJ2-2; possibly TRBD1 or TRBD2 for D (5 bases each). V was clipped by 11 bases and J by 5 bases, with 12 bases between them. The CDR3 has 12 residues. The germline V gene has CDR1 ENHRY and CDR2 SYGVKD. The CDR3: CAVRDGTGELFF. The CDR3 region has the DNA TGTGCCGTACGGGACGGGACCGGGGAGCTGTTTTTT.